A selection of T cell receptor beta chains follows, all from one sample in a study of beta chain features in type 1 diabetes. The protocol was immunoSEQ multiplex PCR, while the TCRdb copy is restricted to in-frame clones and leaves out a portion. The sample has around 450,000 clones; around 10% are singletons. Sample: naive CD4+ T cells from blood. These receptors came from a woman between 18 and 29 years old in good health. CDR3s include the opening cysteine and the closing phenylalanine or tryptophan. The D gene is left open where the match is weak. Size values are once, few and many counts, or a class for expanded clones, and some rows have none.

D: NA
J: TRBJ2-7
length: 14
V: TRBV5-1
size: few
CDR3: CASSLRQASYEQYF
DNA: TGCGCCAGCAGCTTGCGTCAGGCATCCTACGAGCAGTACTTC

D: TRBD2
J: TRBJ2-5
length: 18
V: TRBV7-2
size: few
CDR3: CASSLVGRRGAGEETQYF
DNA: TGTGCCAGCAGCTTAGTTGGTCGGCGGGGGGCAGGTGAAGAGACCCAGTACTTC

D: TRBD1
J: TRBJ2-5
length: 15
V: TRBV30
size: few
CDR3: CAWRKGQPRKETQYF
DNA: TGTGCCTGGAGAAAGGGACAGCCTAGGAAGGAGACCCAGTACTTC

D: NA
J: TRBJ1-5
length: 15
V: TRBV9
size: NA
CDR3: CASSVGVGQPQPQHF
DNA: TGTGCCAGCAGCGTAGGGGTCGGCCAGCCCCAGCCCCAGCATTTT

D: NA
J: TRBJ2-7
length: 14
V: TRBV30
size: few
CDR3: CAWSIRGLYYEQYF
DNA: TGTGCCTGGAGTATCCGTGGGCTGTACTACGAGCAGTACTTC

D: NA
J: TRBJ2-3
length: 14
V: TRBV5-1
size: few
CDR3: CASSLEGSIDTQYF
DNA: TGCGCCAGCAGCTTGGAAGGCAGTATAGATACGCAGTATTTT

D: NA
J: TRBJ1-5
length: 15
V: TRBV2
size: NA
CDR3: CASSVTGLGNQPQHF
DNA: TGTGCCAGCAGCGTAACAGGGCTGGGCAATCAGCCCCAGCATTTT

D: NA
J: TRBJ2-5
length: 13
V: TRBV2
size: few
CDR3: CASILGPGETQYF
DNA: TGTGCCAGCATCTTGGGACCTGGTGAGACCCAGTACTTC

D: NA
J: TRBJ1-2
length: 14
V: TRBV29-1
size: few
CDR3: CSVAPRQSNYGYTF
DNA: TGCAGCGTTGCCCCCCGACAGAGTAACTATGGCTACACCTTC

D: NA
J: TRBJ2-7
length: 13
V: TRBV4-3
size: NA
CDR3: CASSQAPRAEQYF
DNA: TGCGCCAGCAGCCAAGCGCCTAGAGCCGAGCAGTACTTC

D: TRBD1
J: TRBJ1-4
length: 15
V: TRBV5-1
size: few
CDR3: CASSRQGATNEKLFF
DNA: TGCGCCAGCAGCCGACAGGGGGCCACTAATGAAAAACTGTTTTTT

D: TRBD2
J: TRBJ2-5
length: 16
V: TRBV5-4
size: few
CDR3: CASSLDPSGSSKTQYF
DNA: TGTGCCAGCAGCTTGGATCCTAGCGGGTCGTCAAAGACCCAGTACTTC

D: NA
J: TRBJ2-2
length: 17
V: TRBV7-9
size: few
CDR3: CASSLSSGRLNTGELFF
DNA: TGTGCCAGCAGCTTATCCTCAGGGAGGTTGAACACCGGGGAGCTGTTTTTT

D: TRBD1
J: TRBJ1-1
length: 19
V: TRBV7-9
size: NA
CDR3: CASIPRDRGLLLGNTEAFF
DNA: TGTGCCAGCATCCCCCGGGACAGGGGGCTCCTACTGGGGAACACTGAAGCTTTCTTT

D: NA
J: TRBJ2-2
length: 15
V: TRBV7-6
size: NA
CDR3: CASSLLAGDPGELFF
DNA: TGTGCCAGCAGCTTACTGGCAGGGGATCCCGGGGAGCTGTTTTTT

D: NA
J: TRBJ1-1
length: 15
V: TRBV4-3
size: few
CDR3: CASSQVNFRENEAFF
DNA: TGCGCCAGCAGCCAAGTGAACTTCAGGGAAAATGAAGCTTTCTTT

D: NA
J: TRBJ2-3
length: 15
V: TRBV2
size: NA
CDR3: CASSPVWASTDTQYF
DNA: TGTGCCAGCAGCCCGGTTTGGGCTAGCACAGATACGCAGTATTTT

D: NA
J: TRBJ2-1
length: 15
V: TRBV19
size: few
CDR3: CASSPLGSSYNEQFF
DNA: TGTGCCAGTAGTCCGCTTGGGAGCTCCTACAATGAGCAGTTCTTC

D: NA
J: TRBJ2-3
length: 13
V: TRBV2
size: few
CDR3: CASTFGEGDTQYF
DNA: TGTGCCAGCACCTTTGGTGAAGGAGATACGCAGTATTTT

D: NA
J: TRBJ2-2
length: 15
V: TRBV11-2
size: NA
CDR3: CASSIGAVLAGELFF
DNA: TGTGCCAGCAGCATAGGCGCAGTTTTGGCCGGGGAGCTGTTTTTT

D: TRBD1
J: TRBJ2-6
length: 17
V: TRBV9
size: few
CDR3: CASSADRTLTGANVLTF
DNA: TGTGCCAGCAGCGCGGACAGGACCTTAACTGGGGCCAACGTCCTGACTTTC

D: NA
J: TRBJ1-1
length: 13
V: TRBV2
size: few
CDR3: CASSATWNTEAFF
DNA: TGTGCCAGCAGTGCTACTTGGAACACTGAAGCTTTCTTT

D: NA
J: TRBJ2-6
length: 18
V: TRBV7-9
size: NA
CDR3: CASSPHQTGYLEANVLTF
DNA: TGTGCCAGCAGCCCACACCAAACAGGATATCTGGAAGCCAACGTCCTGACTTTC

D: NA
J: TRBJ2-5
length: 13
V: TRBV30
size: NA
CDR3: CAWSGRVLETQYF
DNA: TGTGCCTGGAGTGGGAGAGTGTTGGAGACCCAGTACTTC

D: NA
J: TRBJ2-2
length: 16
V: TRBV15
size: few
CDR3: CATSRVGQSNGGELFF
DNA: TGTGCCACCAGCAGAGTAGGCCAGTCGAATGGCGGGGAGCTGTTTTTT

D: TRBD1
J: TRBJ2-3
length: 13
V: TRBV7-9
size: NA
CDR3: CASGQGATDTQYF
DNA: TGTGCCAGCGGGCAGGGGGCCACAGATACGCAGTATTTT

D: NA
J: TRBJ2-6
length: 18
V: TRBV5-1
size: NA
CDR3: CASSLTPGPNSGANVLTF
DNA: TGCGCCAGCAGCTTGACTCCGGGACCCAATTCTGGGGCCAACGTCCTGACTTTC

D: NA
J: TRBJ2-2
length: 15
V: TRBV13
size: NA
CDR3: CASSFSPLGTGELFF
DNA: TGTGCCAGCAGCTTTTCGCCTTTGGGCACCGGGGAGCTGTTTTTT

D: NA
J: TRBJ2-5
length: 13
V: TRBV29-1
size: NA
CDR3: CSANGQIQETQYF
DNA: TGCAGCGCCAATGGACAGATCCAAGAGACCCAGTACTTC

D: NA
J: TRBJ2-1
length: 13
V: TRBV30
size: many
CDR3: CACYTRSYNEQFF
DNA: TGTGCCTGTTACACCCGCTCCTACAATGAGCAGTTCTTC

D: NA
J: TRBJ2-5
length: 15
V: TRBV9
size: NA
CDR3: CASSVGEARRETQYF
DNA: TGTGCCAGCAGCGTAGGCGAGGCGAGAAGAGAGACCCAGTACTTC

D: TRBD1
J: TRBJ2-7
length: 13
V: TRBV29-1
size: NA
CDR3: CSVLPDRGYEQYF
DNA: TGCAGCGTACTTCCGGACAGGGGGTACGAGCAGTACTTC

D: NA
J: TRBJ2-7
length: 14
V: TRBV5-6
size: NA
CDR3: CASRFWTFGYEQYF
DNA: TGTGCCAGCAGATTCTGGACGTTCGGGTACGAGCAGTACTTC

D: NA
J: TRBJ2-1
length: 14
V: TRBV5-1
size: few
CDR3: CASSLEAGTNEQFF
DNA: TGCGCCAGCAGCTTGGAGGCTGGAACCAATGAGCAGTTCTTC

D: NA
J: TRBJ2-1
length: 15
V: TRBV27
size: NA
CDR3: CASSRDVSSYNEQFF
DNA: TGTGCCAGCAGCCGAGACGTTAGCTCCTACAATGAGCAGTTCTTC

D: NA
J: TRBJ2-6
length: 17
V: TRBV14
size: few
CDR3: CSSSQDGKSSGANVLTF
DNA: TGTTCCAGCAGCCAAGATGGGAAGAGCTCTGGGGCCAACGTCCTGACTTTC

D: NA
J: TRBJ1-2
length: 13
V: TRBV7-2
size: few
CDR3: CASSLAGTYGYTF
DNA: TGTGCCAGCAGCTTAGCCGGGACCTATGGCTACACCTTC

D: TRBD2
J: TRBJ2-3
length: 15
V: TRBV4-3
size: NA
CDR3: CASSLSGRAGDTQYF
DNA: TGCGCCAGCAGCCTGAGCGGGAGGGCCGGGGATACGCAGTATTTT

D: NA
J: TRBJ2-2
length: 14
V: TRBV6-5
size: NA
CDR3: CASSLGFGAGELFF
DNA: TGTGCCAGCAGTCTGGGGTTCGGGGCCGGGGAGCTGTTTTTT

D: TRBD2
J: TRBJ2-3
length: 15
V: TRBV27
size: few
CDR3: CASSFKAGGTDTQYF
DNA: TGTGCCAGCAGTTTCAAAGCGGGAGGAACGGATACGCAGTATTTT

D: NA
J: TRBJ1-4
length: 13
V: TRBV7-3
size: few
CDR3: CASSLSPGEKLFF
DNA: TGTGCCAGCAGCTTAAGTCCGGGGGAAAAACTGTTTTTT

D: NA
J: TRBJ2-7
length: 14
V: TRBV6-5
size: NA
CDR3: CASSQSGVSSEQYF
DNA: TGTGCCAGCAGCCAGTCAGGGGTCTCTAGCGAGCAGTACTTC

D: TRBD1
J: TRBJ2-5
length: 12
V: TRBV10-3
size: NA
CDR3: CATDRGDETQYF
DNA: TGTGCCACAGACAGGGGGGATGAGACCCAGTACTTC

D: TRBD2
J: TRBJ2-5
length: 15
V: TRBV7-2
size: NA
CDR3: CASSLGLAGGETQYF
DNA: TGTGCCAGCAGCTTAGGACTAGCGGGAGGGGAGACCCAGTACTTC

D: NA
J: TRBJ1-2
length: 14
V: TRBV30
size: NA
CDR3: CAYIQAAISGGYTF
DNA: TGTGCCTATATCCAGGCAGCTATATCTGGTGGCTACACCTTC

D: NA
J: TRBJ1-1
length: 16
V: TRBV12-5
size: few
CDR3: CASGLVIGQPSYEAFF
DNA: TGTGCTAGTGGTTTGGTAATCGGACAGCCGTCGTATGAAGCTTTCTTT

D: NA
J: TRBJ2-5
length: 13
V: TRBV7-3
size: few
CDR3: CASSLDGRGTQYF
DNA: TGTGCCAGCAGCTTAGACGGTAGAGGGACCCAGTACTTC

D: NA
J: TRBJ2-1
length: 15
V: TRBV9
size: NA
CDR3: CASSVGLDSYNEQFF
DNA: TGTGCCAGCAGCGTAGGACTTGACTCCTACAATGAGCAGTTCTTC

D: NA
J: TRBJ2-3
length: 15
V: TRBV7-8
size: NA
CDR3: CASSLGGQSTDTQYF
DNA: TGTGCCAGCAGCTTGGGCGGGCAGAGCACAGATACGCAGTATTTT

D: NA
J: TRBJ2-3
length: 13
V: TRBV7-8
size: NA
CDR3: CASSRSPGDTQYF
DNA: TGTGCCAGCAGCCGCAGTCCGGGAGATACGCAGTATTTT

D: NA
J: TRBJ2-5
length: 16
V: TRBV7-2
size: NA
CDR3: CASSLINVGGQETQYF
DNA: TGTGCCAGCAGCTTAATTAACGTTGGGGGCCAAGAGACCCAGTACTTC

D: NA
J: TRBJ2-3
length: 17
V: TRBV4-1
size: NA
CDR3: CASSQAGKPQGGDTQYF
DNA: TGCGCCAGCAGCCAAGCCGGTAAACCACAGGGCGGAGATACGCAGTATTTT

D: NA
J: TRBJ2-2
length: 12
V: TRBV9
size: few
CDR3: CASSVFSGELFF
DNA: TGTGCCAGCAGCGTATTTAGCGGGGAGCTGTTTTTT

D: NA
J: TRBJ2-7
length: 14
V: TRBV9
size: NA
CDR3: CASSVVGSSYEQYF
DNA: TGTGCCAGCAGCGTAGTCGGCAGCTCCTACGAGCAGTACTTC